This T cell receptor beta chain was sequenced during a study of cytomegalovirus exposure and HLA in healthy donors. Study-wide results and limits: Published work reported that the classifier diagnosed cytomegalovirus status with high specificity and sensitivity.

About this clone itself: Its antigen is not known.

Researchers ran the PCR with 60 Vbeta and 13 Jbeta primers. Data came from immunoSEQ multiplex PCR; TCRdb stores just in-frame clones and leaves some out. The table has tens of thousands of clones, around 60% seen once. Germline-derived CDR1 and CDR2 are SGHNT and YYREEE (reference sequence). The CDR3 extends over 14 amino acids. J lost 5 bases, V lost 5 bases, and 3 bases had no gene match. Sequencing input: PBMCs. The sequence derives from a human donor in good health. This rearrangement joins TRBV5-4 to TRBJ2-2; TRBD2 agrees at 10 bases. The CDR3 DNA follows: TGTGCCAGCAGTTATAGCGGGGGGACCGGGGAGCTGTTTTTT. Translated, it gives CASSYSGGTGELFF.